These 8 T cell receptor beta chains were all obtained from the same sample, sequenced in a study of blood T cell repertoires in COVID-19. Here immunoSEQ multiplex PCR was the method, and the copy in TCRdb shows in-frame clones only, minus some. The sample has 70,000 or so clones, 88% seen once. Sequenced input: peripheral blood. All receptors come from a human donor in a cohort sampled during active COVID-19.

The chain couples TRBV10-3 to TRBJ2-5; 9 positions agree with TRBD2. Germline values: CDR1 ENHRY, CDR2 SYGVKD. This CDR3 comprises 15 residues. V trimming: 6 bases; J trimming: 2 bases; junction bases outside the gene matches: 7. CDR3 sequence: CAISTEREAQETQYF. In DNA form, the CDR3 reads TGTGCCATCAGCACAGAGCGGGAGGCGCAAGAGACCCAGTACTTC.

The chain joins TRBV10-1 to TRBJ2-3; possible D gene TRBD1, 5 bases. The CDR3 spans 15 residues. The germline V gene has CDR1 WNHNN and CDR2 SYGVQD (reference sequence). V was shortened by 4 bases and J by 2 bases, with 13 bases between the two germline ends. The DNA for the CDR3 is TGCGCCAGCAGTGGGGGCGGTACGCTCACAGATACGCAGTATTTT. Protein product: CASSGGGTLTDTQYF.

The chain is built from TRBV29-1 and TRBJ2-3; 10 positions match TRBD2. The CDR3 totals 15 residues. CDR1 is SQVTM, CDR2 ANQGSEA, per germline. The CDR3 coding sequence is TGCAGTCTACGTAGGGCTAGCGGGAGTCCAGATACGCAGTATTTT. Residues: CSLRRASGSPDTQYF.

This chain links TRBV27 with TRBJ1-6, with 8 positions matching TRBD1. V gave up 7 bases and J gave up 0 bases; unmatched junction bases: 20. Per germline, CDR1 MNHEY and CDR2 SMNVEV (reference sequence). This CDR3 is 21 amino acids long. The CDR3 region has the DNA TGTGCCAGCACCTTCCAGGTATCCCAGGGGGCGCCCCTCTCCTATAATTCACCCCTCCACTTT. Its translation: CASTFQVSQGAPLSYNSPLHF.

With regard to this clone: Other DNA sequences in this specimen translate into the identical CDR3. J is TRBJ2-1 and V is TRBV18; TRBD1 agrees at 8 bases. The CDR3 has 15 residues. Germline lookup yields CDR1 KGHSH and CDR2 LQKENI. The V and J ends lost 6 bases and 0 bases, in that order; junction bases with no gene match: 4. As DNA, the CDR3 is TGTGCCAGCTCGCCCGGGACAGGCTCCTACAATGAGCAGTTCTTC. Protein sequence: CASSPGTGSYNEQFF.

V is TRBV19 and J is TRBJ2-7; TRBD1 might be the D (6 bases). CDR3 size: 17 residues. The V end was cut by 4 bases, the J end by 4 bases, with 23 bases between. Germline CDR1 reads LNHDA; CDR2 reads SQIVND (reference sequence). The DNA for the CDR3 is TGTGCCAGTAGTACCCCCGCCATCCCGGGACAAGTTTACGAGCAGTACTTC. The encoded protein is CASSTPAIPGQVYEQYF.

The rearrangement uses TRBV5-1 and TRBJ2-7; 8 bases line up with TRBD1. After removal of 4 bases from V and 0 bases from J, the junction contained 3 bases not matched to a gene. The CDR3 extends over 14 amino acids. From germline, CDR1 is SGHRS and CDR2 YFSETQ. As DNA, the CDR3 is TGCGCCAGCAGCGAACAGGGGGGCTCCTACGAGCAGTACTTC. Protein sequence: CASSEQGGSYEQYF.

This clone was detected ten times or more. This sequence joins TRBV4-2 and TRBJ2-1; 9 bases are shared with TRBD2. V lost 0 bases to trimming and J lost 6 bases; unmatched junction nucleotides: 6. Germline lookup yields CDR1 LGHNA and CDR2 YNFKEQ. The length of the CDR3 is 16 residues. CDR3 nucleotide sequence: TGTGCCAGCAGCCAAGATCTGGGTAGCGGGAGCAATGAGCAGTTCTTC. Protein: CASSQDLGSGSNEQFF.